The clone carrying this T cell receptor (beta chain) was seen ten or more times. Its specificity is not known. RNA transcripts gave rise to amplified TCR beta CDR3 regions. Carried out on the TCR CDR3, a first-round RT-PCR used the HTBI primer set. TCRdb re-called the multiplex PCR reads through MiXCR, storing one row per CDR3 protein. The data contain a few hundred thousand distinct CDR3 sequences, over 13% of them seen just once; the ten biggest clones take up around a sixth. This CDR3 is built from 14 residues. CDR1 is SGDLS, CDR2 YYNGEE, per germline. J lost 3 bases, V lost 2 bases, and 4 bases had no gene match. This sample stems from a study of T cells in Graves' hyperthyroidism and ophthalmopathy. Broader study findings: Median prediction lead before ophthalmopathy onset was 6.5 to 7 months with the model.

The gene calls are TRBV9 and TRBJ2-7, with 8 bases identical to TRBD2. Material for sequencing was blood. The origin of this receptor is a woman between 18 and 29 years old with Graves' hyperthyroidism. In DNA form, the CDR3 reads TGTGCCAGCAGCGTTGGACTAGCTAACTACGAGCAGTACTTC. Amino acids: CASSVGLANYEQYF.